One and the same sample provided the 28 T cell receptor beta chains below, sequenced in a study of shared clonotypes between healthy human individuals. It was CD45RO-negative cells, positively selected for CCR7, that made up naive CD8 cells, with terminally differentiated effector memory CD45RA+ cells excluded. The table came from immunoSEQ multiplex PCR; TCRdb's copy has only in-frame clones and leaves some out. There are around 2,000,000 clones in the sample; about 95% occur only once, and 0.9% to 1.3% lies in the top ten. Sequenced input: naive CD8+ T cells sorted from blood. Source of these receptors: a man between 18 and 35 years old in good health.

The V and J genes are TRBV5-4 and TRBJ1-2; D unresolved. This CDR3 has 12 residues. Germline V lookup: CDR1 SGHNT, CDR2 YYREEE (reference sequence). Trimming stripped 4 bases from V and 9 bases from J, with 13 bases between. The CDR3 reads CASSPTERSYTF. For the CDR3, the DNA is TGTGCCAGCAGCCCGACTGAGCGGAGCTACACCTTC.

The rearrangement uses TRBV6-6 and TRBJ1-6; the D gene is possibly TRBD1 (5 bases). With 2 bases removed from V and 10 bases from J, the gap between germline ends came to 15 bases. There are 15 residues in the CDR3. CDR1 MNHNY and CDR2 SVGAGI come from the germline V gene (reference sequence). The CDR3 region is CASSYTDPGGSPLHF. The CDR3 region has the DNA TGTGCCAGCAGTTACACAGACCCTGGGGGGTCACCCCTCCACTTT.

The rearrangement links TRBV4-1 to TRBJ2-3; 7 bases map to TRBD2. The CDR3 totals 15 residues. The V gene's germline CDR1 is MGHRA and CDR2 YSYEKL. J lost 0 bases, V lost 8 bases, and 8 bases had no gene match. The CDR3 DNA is TGCGCCAGCGCCTGGGCTAGCGGTAGCACAGATACGCAGTATTTT. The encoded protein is CASAWASGSTDTQYF.

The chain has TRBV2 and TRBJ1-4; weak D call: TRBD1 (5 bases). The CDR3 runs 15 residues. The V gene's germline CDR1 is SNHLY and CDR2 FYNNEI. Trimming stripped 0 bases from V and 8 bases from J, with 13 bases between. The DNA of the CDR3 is TGTGCCAGCAGTGAAGCGCAGGGTCTCAGGGAAAAACTGTTTTTT. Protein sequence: CASSEAQGLREKLFF.

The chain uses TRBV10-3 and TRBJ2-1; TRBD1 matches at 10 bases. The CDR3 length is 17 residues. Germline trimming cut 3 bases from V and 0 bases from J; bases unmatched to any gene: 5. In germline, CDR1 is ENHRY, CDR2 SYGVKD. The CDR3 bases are TGTGCCATCAGTGAAAGGTGGGACAGGGGCTCCTACAATGAGCAGTTCTTC. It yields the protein CAISERWDRGSYNEQFF.

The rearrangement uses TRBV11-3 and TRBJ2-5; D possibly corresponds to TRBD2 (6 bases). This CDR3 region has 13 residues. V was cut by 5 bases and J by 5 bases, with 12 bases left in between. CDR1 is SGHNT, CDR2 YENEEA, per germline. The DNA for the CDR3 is TGTGCCAGCAGCCCAAAGGAGGGTGAGACCCAGTACTTC. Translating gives CASSPKEGETQYF.

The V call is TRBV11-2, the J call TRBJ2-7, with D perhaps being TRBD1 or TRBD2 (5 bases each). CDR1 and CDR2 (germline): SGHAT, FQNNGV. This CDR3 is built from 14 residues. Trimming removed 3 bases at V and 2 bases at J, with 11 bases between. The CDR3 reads CASSFIRGAYEQYF. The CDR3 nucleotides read TGTGCCAGCAGCTTTATTAGGGGAGCCTACGAGCAGTACTTC.

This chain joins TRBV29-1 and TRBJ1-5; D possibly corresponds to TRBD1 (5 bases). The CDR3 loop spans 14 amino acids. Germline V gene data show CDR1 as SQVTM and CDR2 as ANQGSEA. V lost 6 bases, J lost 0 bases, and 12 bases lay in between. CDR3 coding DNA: TGCAGCGTGGGGGATCGGTATAGCAATCAGCCCCAGCATTTT. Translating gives CSVGDRYSNQPQHF.

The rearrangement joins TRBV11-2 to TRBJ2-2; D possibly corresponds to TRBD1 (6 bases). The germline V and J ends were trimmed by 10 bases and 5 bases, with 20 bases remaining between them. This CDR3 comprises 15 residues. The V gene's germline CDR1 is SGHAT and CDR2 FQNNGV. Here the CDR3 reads CATAALGTGTGELFF. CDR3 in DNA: TGTGCCACCGCGGCGCTGGGTACAGGGACCGGGGAGCTGTTTTTT.

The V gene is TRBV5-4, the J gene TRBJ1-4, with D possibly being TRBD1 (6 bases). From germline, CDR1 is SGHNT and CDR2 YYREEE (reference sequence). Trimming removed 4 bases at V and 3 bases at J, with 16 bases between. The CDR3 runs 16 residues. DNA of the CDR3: TGTGCCAGCAGCACGCCTTGGGGGGCTGCTAATGAAAAACTGTTTTTT. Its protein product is CASSTPWGAANEKLFF.

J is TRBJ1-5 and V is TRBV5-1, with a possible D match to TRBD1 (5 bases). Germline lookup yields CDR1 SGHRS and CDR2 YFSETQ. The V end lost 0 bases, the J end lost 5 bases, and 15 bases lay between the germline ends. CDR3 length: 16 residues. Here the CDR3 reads CASSLEGDGVDQPQHF. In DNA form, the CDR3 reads TGCGCCAGCAGCTTGGAAGGGGACGGGGTGGATCAGCCCCAGCATTTT. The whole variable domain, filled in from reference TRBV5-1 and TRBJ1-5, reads KAGVTQTPRYLIKTRGQQVTLSCSPISGHRSVSWYQQTPGQGLQFLFEYFSETQRNKGNFPGRFSGRQFSNSRSEMNVSTLELGDSALYLCASSLEGDGVDQPQHFGDGTRLSIL.

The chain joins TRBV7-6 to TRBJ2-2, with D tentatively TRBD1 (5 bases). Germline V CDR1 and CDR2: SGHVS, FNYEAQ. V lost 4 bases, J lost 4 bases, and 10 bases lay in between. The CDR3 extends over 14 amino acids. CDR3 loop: CASSSGYGTGELFF. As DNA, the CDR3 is TGTGCCAGCAGCTCAGGGTACGGCACCGGGGAGCTGTTTTTT.

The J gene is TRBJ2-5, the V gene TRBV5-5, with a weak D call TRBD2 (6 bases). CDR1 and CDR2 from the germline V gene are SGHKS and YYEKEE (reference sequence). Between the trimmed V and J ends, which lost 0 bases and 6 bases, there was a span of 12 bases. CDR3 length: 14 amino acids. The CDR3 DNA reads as TGTGCCAGCAGCTTGGAGTTGCGGGGTAAGACCCAGTACTTC. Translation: CASSLELRGKTQYF.

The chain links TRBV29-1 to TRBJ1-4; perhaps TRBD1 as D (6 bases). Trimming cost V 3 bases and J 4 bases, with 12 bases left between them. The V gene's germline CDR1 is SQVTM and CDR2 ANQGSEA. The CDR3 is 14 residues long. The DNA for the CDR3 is TGCAGCGTTGATGTCAGGGGCGATAATGAAAAACTGTTTTTT. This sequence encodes CSVDVRGDNEKLFF.

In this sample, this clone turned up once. Written as DNA, the CDR3 is TGTGCCAGCAGCCCTTTGAAATGGGGGTCCGGGGAGCTGTTTTTT. Protein product: CASSPLKWGSGELFF. The chain carries TRBV6-1 and TRBJ2-2; D possibly uses TRBD1 or TRBD2 (5 bases each). Germline V CDR1 and CDR2: MNHNS, SASEGT. The length of the CDR3 is 15 residues. V lost 6 bases to trimming and J lost 6 bases, with 17 bases between them.

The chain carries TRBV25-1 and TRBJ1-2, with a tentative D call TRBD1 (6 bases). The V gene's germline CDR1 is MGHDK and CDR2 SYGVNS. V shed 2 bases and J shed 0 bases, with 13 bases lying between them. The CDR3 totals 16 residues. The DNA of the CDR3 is TGTGCCAGCAGTGAAAGGGGGAAAGGAGCTAACTATGGCTACACCTTC. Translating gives CASSERGKGANYGYTF.

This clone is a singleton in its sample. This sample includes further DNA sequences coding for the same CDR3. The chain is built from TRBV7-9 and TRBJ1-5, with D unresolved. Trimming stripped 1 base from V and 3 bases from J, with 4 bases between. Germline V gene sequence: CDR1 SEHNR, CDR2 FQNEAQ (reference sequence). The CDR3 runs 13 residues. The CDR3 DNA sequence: TGTGCCAGCAGCTTAGGCCTCAATCAGCCCCAGCATTTT. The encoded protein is CASSLGLNQPQHF.

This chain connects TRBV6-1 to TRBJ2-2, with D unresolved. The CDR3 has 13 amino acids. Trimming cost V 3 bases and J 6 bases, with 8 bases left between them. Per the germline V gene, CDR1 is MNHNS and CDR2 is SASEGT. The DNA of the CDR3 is TGTGCCAGCAGTGACGACGTTGCCGGGGAGCTGTTTTTT. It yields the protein CASSDDVAGELFF.

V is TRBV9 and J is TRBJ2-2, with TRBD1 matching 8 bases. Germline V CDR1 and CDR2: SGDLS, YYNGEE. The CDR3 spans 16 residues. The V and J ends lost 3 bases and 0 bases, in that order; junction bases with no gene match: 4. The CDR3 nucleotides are TGTGCCAGCAGCGCCTGGGGACAGGCGAACACCGGGGAGCTGTTTTTT. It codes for CASSAWGQANTGELFF. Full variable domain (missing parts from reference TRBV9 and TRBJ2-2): DSGVTQTPKHLITATGQRVTLRCSPRSGDLSVYWYQQSLDQGLQFLIQYYNGEERAKGNILERFSAQQFPDLHSELNLSSLELGDSALYFCASSAWGQANTGELFFGEGSRLTVL.

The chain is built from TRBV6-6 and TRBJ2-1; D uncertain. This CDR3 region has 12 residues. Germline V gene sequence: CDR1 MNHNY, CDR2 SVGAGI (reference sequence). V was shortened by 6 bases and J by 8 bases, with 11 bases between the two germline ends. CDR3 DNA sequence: TGTGCCAGCAGCCCTGCTAGAGATGAGCAGTTCTTC. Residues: CASSPARDEQFF.

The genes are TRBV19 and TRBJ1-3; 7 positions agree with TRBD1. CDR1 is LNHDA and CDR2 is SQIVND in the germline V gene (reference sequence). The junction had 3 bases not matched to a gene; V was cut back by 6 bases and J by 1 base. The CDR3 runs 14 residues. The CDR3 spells CASRLTGSGNTIYF. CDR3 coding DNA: TGTGCCAGTAGACTGACAGGGTCTGGAAACACCATATATTTT.

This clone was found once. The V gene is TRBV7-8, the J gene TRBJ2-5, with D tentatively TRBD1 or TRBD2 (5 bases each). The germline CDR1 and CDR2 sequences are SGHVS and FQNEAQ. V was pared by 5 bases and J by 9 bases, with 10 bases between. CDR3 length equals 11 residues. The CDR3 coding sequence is TGTGCCAGCAGCCGAGGGGCGGCCCAGTACTTC. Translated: CASSRGAAQYF.

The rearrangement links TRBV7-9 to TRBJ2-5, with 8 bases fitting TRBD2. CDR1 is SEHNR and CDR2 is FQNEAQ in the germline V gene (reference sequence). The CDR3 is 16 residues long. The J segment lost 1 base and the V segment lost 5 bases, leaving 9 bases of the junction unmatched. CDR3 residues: CASSPQLAAFQETQYF. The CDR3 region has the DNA TGTGCCAGCAGCCCACAACTAGCGGCCTTCCAAGAGACCCAGTACTTC.

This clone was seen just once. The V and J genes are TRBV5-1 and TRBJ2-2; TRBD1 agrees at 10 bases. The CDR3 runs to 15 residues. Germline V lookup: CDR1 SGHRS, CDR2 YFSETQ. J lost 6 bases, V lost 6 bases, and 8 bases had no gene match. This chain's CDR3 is CASNQGQGFPGELFF. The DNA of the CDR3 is TGCGCCAGCAACCAGGGACAGGGGTTTCCCGGGGAGCTGTTTTTT.

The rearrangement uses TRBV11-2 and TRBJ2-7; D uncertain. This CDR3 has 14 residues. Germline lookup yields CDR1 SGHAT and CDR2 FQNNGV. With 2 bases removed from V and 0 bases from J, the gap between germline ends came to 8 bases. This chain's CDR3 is CASSLMRNSYEQYF. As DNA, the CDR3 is TGTGCCAGCAGCTTAATGCGAAACTCCTACGAGCAGTACTTC.

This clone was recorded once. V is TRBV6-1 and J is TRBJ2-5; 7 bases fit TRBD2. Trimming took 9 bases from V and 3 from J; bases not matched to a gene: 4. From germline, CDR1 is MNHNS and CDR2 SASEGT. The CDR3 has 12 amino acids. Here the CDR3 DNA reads TGTGCCAGTATGGGAGGGAAAGAGACCCAGTACTTC. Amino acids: CASMGGKETQYF.

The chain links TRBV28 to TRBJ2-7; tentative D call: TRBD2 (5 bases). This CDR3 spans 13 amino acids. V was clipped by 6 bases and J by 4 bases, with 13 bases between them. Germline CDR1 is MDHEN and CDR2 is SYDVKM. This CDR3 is CASSGVGEYEQYF. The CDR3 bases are TGTGCCAGCAGCGGGGTGGGAGAATACGAGCAGTACTTC. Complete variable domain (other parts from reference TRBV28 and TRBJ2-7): DVKVTQSSRYLVKRTGEKVFLECVQDMDHENMFWYRQDPGLGLRLIYFSYDVKMKEKGDIPEGYSVSREKKERFSLILESASTNQTSMYLCASSGVGEYEQYFGPGTRLTVT.

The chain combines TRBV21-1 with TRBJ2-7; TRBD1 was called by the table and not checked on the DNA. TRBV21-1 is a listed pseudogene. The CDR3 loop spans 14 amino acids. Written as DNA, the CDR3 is TGTGCCAGCAGCGGCCGGGACAGGCCCAACGAGCAGTACTTC. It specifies CASSGRDRPNEQYF.